This T cell receptor (beta chain) was sequenced during a study of T cell changes during pregnancy in multiple sclerosis. Repertoires were generated with immunoSEQ multiplex PCR, while TCRdb's copy carries only in-frame clones and drops some. The table records some 60,000 clones, roughly nine tenths of them present only once. This CDR3 comprises 13 residues. The V end lost 6 bases, the J end lost 0 bases, and 6 bases lay between the germline ends. Germline V gene lookup returns CDR1 MNHEY and CDR2 SMNVEV (reference sequence). The clonotype comes from a female donor with multiple sclerosis, enrolled in a pregnancy study. The chain has TRBV27 and TRBJ2-1, with D unresolved. Material: CD4+ T cells from peripheral blood mononuclear cells, obtained in the third trimester of pregnancy. This chain's CDR3 is CASRSGSYNEQFF. The CDR3 DNA sequence: TGTGCCAGCAGGTCGGGCTCCTACAATGAGCAGTTCTTC.